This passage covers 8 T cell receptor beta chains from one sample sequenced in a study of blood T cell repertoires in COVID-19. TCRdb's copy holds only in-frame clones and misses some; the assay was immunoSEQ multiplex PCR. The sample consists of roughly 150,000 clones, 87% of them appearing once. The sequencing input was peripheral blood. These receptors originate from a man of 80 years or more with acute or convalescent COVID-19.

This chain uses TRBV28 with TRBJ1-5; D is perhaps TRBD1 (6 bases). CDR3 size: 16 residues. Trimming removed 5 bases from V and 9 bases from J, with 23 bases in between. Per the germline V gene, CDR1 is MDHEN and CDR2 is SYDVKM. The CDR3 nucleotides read TGTGCCAGCAGTCCCTCCGGGACAATATCGTCGTTGCCCCAGCATTTT. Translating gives CASSPSGTISSLPQHF.

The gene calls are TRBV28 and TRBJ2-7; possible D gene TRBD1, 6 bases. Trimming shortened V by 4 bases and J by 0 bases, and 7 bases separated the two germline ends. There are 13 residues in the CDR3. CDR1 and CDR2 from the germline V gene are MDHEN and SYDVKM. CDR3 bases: TGTGCCAGCAGTTGGGACAACTCCTACGAGCAGTACTTC. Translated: CASSWDNSYEQYF.

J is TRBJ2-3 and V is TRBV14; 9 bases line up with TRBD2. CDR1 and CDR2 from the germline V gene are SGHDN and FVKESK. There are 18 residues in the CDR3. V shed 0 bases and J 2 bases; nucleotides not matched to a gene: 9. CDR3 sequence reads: CASSQEVGLAYITDTQYF. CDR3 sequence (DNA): TGTGCCAGCAGCCAAGAGGTCGGACTAGCGTACATCACAGATACGCAGTATTTT. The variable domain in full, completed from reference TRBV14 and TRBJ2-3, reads EAGVTQFPSHSVIEKGQTVTLRCDPISGHDNLYWYRRVMGKEIKFLLHFVKESKQDESGMPNNRFLAERTGGTYSTLKVQPAELEDSGVYFCASSQEVGLAYITDTQYFGPGTRLTVL.

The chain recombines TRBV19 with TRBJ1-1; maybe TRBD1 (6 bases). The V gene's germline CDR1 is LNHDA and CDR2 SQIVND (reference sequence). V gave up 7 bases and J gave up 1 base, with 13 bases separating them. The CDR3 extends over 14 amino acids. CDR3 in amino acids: CASTPRGQNTEAFF. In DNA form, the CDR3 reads TGTGCCAGTACCCCCAGGGGACAGAACACTGAAGCTTTCTTT.

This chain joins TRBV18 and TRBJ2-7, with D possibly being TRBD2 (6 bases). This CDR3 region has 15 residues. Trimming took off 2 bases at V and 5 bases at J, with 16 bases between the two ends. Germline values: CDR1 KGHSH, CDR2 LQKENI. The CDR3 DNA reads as TGTGCCAGCTCACCATTATACGGGAGTTTCAACGAGCAGTACTTC. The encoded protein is CASSPLYGSFNEQYF.

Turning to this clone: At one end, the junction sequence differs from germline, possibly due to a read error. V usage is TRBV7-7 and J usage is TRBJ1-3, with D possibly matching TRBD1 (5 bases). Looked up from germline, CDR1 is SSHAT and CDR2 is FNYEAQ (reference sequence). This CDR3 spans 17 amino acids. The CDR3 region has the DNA TGTGCTAGCAGCTCCGGGACTCAGCTTTTCTCTGGAAACACCATATATTTT. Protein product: CASSSGTQLFSGNTIYF.

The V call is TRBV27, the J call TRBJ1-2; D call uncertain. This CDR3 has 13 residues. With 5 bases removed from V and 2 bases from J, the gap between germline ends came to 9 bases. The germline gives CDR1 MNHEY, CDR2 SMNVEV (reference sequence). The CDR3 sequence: CASSPRGNYGYTF. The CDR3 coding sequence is TGTGCCAGCAGTCCCCGGGGAAACTATGGCTACACCTTC.

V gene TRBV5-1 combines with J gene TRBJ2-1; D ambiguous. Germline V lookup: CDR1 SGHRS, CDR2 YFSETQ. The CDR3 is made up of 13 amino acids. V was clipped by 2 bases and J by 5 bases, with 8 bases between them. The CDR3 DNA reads TGCGCCAGCAGCTTAAATACGGACAATGAGCAGTTCTTC. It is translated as CASSLNTDNEQFF.